The source of this T cell receptor beta chain is a study of CD8 T cells in ankylosing spondylitis. Study-level points and caveats: Apparently characteristic of ankylosing spondylitis blood was a TCR beta motif (about 8 highly homologous variants). The authors reported significant enrichment of disease-linked clones in matched ankylosing spondylitis synovial fluid. Before this, some motif variants had been reported in reactive arthritis synovial fluid and blood.

This clonotype was found many times. Antigen unknown. TCRdb itself ran the 5' RACE reads through MiXCR, one entry per CDR3 protein. The data contain 150,000 to 200,000 distinct CDR3 sequences, approximately 12% of them singletons. Looked up from germline, CDR1 is SGHTA and CDR2 is FQGNSA. The ends lost 1 base at V and 6 bases at J; junction bases unmatched: 6. The CDR3 runs 15 residues. V gene TRBV7-2 combines with J gene TRBJ2-5; 9 bases agree with TRBD1. Sequencing input: blood, either unsorted or a sorted T cell fraction (not recorded which). The TCR originated in a female donor with ankylosing spondylitis or in good health (not recorded which). The CDR3 sequence is CASSLVSDRGQTQYF. The CDR3 DNA sequence: TGTGCCAGCAGCTTAGTTTCGGACAGGGGACAGACCCAGTACTTC.